Sequencing of this T cell receptor (beta chain) was carried out in a study of blood T cell repertoires in COVID-19 (TCRdb year 2020). With regard to the full study: Samples covering the acute and convalescent phases of COVID-19 were provided by collaborators in the United States, Italy and Spain. Samples were obtained from the ongoing ImmuneRACE study (first 160 participants) and from approximately 1,200 subjects provided by 6 global collaborators. Where available, HLA class I and class II types were taken from metadata supplied by the sample provider and were not determined by assay-based typing. The prospective study material was composed of cDNA or gDNA derived from T cells, B-cell-depleted T cells, or PBMCs. Sample metadata almost always included a de-identified subject ID, COVID-19 status, age in years and sex. Subjects who had been exposed to COVID-19, were actively infected with it, or had recovered from it provided the deeply sampled blood TCRbeta repertoires that made up the dataset. A freely available public database, intended as a resource for researchers studying the immune response to SARS-CoV-2, is where the repertoires were released. Here is what the overall study found, with its caveats: How much clinical and demographic metadata was included differed by source and by participant, and the metadata was provided uncurated.

Here V drops 4 bases and J drops 7 bases, and the junction holds 3 bases not matched to any gene. From a lookup of the germline V gene (reference sequence), CDR1 and CDR2 are MNHNY and SVGAGI. The CDR3 runs 15 amino acids, cysteine and phenylalanine included. Solely the CDR3 DNA is kept, with 45 bases framed from the first base. Collaborating institutions collected whole blood in K2EDTA tubes following their own protocols. For TCRbeta analysis, collaborators shipped samples in one of three forms: frozen whole blood, isolated PBMCs, or DNA extracted from either of those sample types. This clone was counted a single time. The target of this receptor is not known. The record has no base qualities; no much larger clone is one base away. The immunoSEQ Assay, a bias-controlled multiplex PCR, was used to amplify TCRbeta CDR3 regions from genomic DNA. The study's own analysis went as follows. Within the assay, amplification of reference gene primers was used to estimate how many nucleated cells each sample contained. Sequence reads were collapsed and filtered to measure the absolute abundance of every unique TCRbeta CDR3 rearrangement. For each sample, productive Simpson clonality was calculated as the square root of Simpson's diversity index over productive rearrangements. The table was pulled from immuneACCESS by TCRdb, which kept in-frame rearrangements only. Such tables lose some clones; where checked, under half of the loss comes from unresolved V genes, and the rest has no known cause. The DNA gave D and trimming, while V, J and clone size come from that table. A total of more than 200,000 clones appear in this sample, 83% of them only once. Of the sample, 2% to 3% falls within the top ten clones.

Sequencing was performed on peripheral blood. The rearranged segments are TRBV6-6 and TRBJ2-1, with 14 middle bases fitting TRBD2. The sequence was collected from a woman between 35 and 50 years old with active or convalescent COVID-19. The DNA sequence follows: TGTGCCAGCAGTTCGGGACTAGCGGGAGCGAATGAGCAGTTCTTC. Translated, this is CASSSGLAGANEQFF.